What follows is one TCR beta chain and its context. This clone was observed a few times. The target of this receptor is not known. No per-base quality is available; no much larger clone lies one base away. Trimming takes 1 base from V and 9 bases from J, and the germline ends sit 16 bases apart. Reading the germline V gene gives CDR1 LGHNA and CDR2 YSLEER. The CDR3 runs 15 residues from the cysteine to the phenylalanine. The entry retains the CDR3 DNA only, 45 bases that are in frame from base 1. All of the isolated RNA was reverse transcribed with the High Capacity cDNA Reverse Transcription Kit, so expressed TCRB transcripts were sequenced. Deep immunoSEQ sequencing was applied to naive, central memory and regulatory T cell samples, giving an average of roughly 3.6 million total reads per sample. After sorted cells were lysed in RLT buffer, RNA was extracted with DNase-treated RNeasy Micro or Mini kits, with the choice depending on cell number. Each cell subset was processed on its own to prevent cross-contamination, while patient and healthy donor samples were processed together. TCRB sequences were amplified from cDNA with the immunoSEQ multiplex PCR, producing 87-bp fragments spanning the CDR3 region. Sequencing of the amplicons was done on the Illumina HiSeq platform. The published analysis was carried out like this. Synthetic template baselines were used to correct PCR bias computationally, reads within Hamming distance 2 were collapsed together, and singletons that could not be merged were discarded. By aligning reads against IMGT, V, D and J genes, CDR3 length, and insertions or deletions at six rearrangement sites were assigned. Within each subset, clonotype counts were normalized to sorted cell number, and only after that were true diversity and Gini coefficients computed with the tcR R package. The overlap coefficient, calculated on TCRB nucleotide sequences, was used to quantify repertoire sharing. In its TCRdb copy, this immuneACCESS table keeps in-frame sequences only and misses some clones. Where compared with another copy, unresolved V genes explain less than half of these, and the others have no known cause. D and trimming come from the DNA, and the V and J calls and clone size come from that table. The sample table holds about 240,000 clones, of which 25% to 35% were seen once. Around 4% of the sample goes to the ten largest clones.

From each donor, a single peripheral blood sample of approximately 120 mL on average was drawn into heparinised tubes. A BD FACSAria II and a panel including CD45RO, CCR7, CD25, CD127, CD95 and CD27 were used to sort naive, central memory, regulatory and stem cell-like memory CD4+ T cells. A purity above 95% was achieved for all sorted populations. PBMCs were separated immediately by Lymphoprep density gradient centrifugation and were stained directly, without being cultured. So that batch effects would be minimized, each experiment stained and sorted samples in pairs, pairing one healthy donor with one patient. The data are from a study of beta chain features in type 1 diabetes (dated by TCRdb to 2016 to 2018). As for the study more broadly: No differences in mean age, gender distribution, total cell number or subset yield were found between patients and healthy donors. Across all samples, 107,917,701 sorted cells were examined, and cell number per subset correlated strongly with RNA yield. Naive and central memory subsets were obtained from all 30 or so donors, but regulatory and stem cell-like memory subsets were isolated from only 8 patients and roughly eight healthy donors. The study compared TCRB repertoires of sorted circulating CD4+ T cell subsets between recently diagnosed type 1 diabetes patients and matched healthy donors. The research as a whole found: At VDJ recombination sites, type 1 diabetes patients had fewer insertions and more deleted nucleotides, which implies abnormalities in thymic rearrangement. Shorter templates might have been favored by PCR, but patient and control samples were amplified and corrected together, so both groups would have been affected equally by any skew. Because cDNA rather than genomic DNA was sequenced, highly expressing activated cells could have been over-represented, although no difference in activation and CD3 levels was found between groups. Because small numbers of individuals were included in the HLA sub-analyses, any influence of HLA type on TCRB rearrangement was left unresolved. Type 1 diabetes patients showed a moderate but significant shortening of TCRB CDR3 length in all four CD4+ subsets. Naive, central memory and regulatory TCRB repertoires appeared more similar among patients than among healthy donors.

Sequenced sample: central memory CD4+ T cells from blood. This TCR was recovered from a man in his thirties or forties in good health. This chain is built from TRBV4-3 and TRBJ2-1; the D gene is possibly TRBD1 or TRBD2, with 5 bases matching each. The DNA sequence reads TGCGCCAGCAGCCAAGCAGGGCGGGCCGACGCTGAGCAGTTCTTC. Translated, it gives CASSQAGRADAEQFF.